These 7 T cell receptor beta chains came from one sample sequenced in a study of blood T cell repertoires in COVID-19. Generated by immunoSEQ multiplex PCR, the TCRdb table keeps only in-frame clones and is missing some. Of approximately 190,000 clones in the sample, 80% were seen once. The sample consisted of peripheral blood. The receptors shown here come from a man between 60 and 75 years old with acute or convalescent COVID-19.

This clone was detected only once. The chain uses TRBV19 and TRBJ2-7; TRBD2 is a possible D gene (5 bases). Trimming took 5 bases from V and 9 from J, leaving 17 bases between them. This CDR3 region has 13 residues. The germline gives CDR1 LNHDA, CDR2 SQIVND (reference sequence). CDR3 amino acids: CASSAGSADRQYF. The CDR3 bases are TGTGCCAGTAGTGCGGGCAGCGCCGATAGGCAGTACTTC.

V gene TRBV4-2 combines with J gene TRBJ1-5; TRBD1 might be the D (5 bases). The length of the CDR3 is 17 residues. V lost 4 bases and J 1 base, leaving 17 bases between the germline ends. The germline gives CDR1 LGHNA, CDR2 YNFKEQ. The CDR3 spells CASSPNPDSASNQPQHF. CDR3 coding DNA: TGTGCCAGCAGCCCCAATCCCGACAGTGCGAGCAATCAGCCCCAGCATTTT.

This chain joins TRBV11-2 and TRBJ1-2, with D tentatively TRBD1 (5 bases). CDR3 length: 15 residues. The ends were cut back, 4 bases at V and 1 base at J, with 13 bases in the middle. Germline assignment: CDR1 SGHAT and CDR2 FQNNGV. The CDR3 here is CASSSIKDSNYGYTF. DNA of the CDR3: TGTGCCAGCAGCTCTATTAAAGACAGTAACTATGGCTACACCTTC.

The chain has TRBV10-3 and TRBJ2-1, with 12 positions matching TRBD2. Germline lookup yields CDR1 ENHRY and CDR2 SYGVKD. Trimming cost V 6 bases and J 5 bases; bases outside gene matches: 5. This CDR3 has 15 residues. The CDR3 region has the DNA TGTGCCATCAGAATACTAGCGGGGGGAGACAATGAGCAGTTCTTC. Protein: CAIRILAGGDNEQFF.

The chain couples TRBV7-9 to TRBJ2-3; 9 positions match TRBD2. CDR3 length: 16 amino acids. Trimming cost V 0 bases and J 0 bases; bases outside gene matches: 1. Germline V gene lookup returns CDR1 SEHNR and CDR2 FQNEAQ (reference sequence). CDR3 amino acids: CASSLASGGSTDTQYF. CDR3 nucleotides: TGTGCCAGCAGCTTAGCTAGCGGGGGCAGCACAGATACGCAGTATTTT.

The chain links TRBV5-1 to TRBJ2-3, with 11 bases matching TRBD2. The germline gives CDR1 SGHRS, CDR2 YFSETQ. CDR3 size: 16 residues. V shed 4 bases and J 0 bases; nucleotides not matched to a gene: 4. This CDR3 reads CASSRWTSGSTDTQYF. The CDR3 DNA follows: TGCGCCAGCAGCCGGTGGACTAGCGGGAGCACAGATACGCAGTATTTT.

The genes are TRBV3-1 (or the pseudogene TRBV3-2) and TRBJ2-3; D may be TRBD1 (5 bases). The CDR3 sequence is 16 residues long. Germline CDR1 is LGHDT and CDR2 is YNNKEL (reference sequence). The germline V and J ends were trimmed by 0 bases and 2 bases, with 12 bases remaining between them. The CDR3 DNA is TGTGCCAGCAGCCAAGAGGTGGGGCGGTCCACAGATACGCAGTATTTT. Protein sequence: CASSQEVGRSTDTQYF.